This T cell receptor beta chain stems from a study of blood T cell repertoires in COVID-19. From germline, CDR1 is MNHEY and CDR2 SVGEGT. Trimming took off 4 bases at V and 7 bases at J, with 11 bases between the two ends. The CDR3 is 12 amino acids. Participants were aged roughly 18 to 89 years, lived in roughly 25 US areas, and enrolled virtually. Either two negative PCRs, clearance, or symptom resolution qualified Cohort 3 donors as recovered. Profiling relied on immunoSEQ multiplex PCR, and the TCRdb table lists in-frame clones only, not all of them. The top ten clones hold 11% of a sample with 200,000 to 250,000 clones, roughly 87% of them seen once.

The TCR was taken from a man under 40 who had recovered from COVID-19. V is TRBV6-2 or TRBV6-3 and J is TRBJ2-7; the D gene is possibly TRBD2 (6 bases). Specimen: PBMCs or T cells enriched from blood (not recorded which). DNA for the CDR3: TGTGCCAGCAGTTCGGCGGGAAGGGAGCAGTACTTC. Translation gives CASSSAGREQYF.